One T cell receptor (beta chain) is described in this entry. The antigen it recognizes is unknown. Base qualities are not at hand, and no much larger clone is one base apart. The CDR3 regions of human TCRbeta chains were subjected to immunosequencing. The published analysis was carried out like this. TCRs in the repertoires were compared against a reference library of SARS-CoV-2-specific TCRs that had been generated with the MIRA antigen-specificity platform. Breadth was defined as the fraction of unique TCRs that were SARS-CoV-2-associated, and depth was defined as the fraction of total T cells that were SARS-CoV-2-associated. Using the MIRA data, each spike-specific TCR was mapped to the spike region that the TCR reacts to and placed in a CD4 or CD8 class. Log10-transformed breadth and depth values were compared by one-way ANOVA with Sidak's multiple comparisons tests. The source is immuneACCESS, and TCRdb retained only in-frame sequences with V and J called. Part of the clones is not carried over; for the studies checked, unresolved V genes explain less than half of this, and the remainder is unexplained. V, J and clone size derive from that table, while D and trimming were established from the DNA sequence. Across this sample there are 150,000 to 200,000 clones, with 85% to 95% seen only once. The biggest ten clones account for roughly 4% of the sample.

The sample's time point label is to be understood as: about 28 days (+/-7) after the second vaccine dose. Read against the paper, the sample's treatment or condition label means: meningococcal conjugate vaccine given as trial control. Samples from vaccinated people were obtained from the UK trials COV001 and COV002, which included a single-blind randomized controlled phase 2/3 trial of AZD1222 (ChAdOx1 nCoV-19) in healthy adults. Trial participant PBMC samples were collected at day 0 and day 28 after the second dose for TCRbeta chain sequencing. This sample stems from a study of T cell responses to AZD1222 COVID-19 vaccine (dated by TCRdb to the early 2020s). About the full investigation: TCR sequencing covered roughly 230 trial participants: some 210 given two doses of AZD1222 and 26 given two doses of MenACWY control vaccine. Trial participants were enrolled by age into 18-55, 56-69 and 70-plus year subgroups, with roughly 160, 29 and 62 TCR-sequenced participants respectively.

V loses 7 bases of germline sequence and J loses 0 bases, and the interval between the two ends is 17 bases. Taken from cysteine to phenylalanine, the CDR3 has 16 residues. The read is trimmed to its CDR3 DNA, 48 bases read in frame from base 1. The germline V gene supplies CDR1 SGDLS and CDR2 YYNGEE. What the research found in general, with its limitations: Participants were mostly white British and included more females than males, and it was suggested by the authors that clonal diversity may have been underestimated. A significant rise in spike-specific TCR breadth and depth was observed after two AZD1222 doses relative to day 0 and relative to MenACWY recipients. The 56-69-year group was small, and its depth increase did not reach significance, likely because of low power. Epitopes outside the regions mutated in the B.1.351 and B.1.1.7 variants were reportedly recognized by nearly half of the unique spike-specific TCRs. Conclusions about previously exposed vaccinees are limited, since just 5 or 6 AZD1222 recipients were seropositive for SARS-CoV-2 at baseline. Because no samples from the day 14 peak response were available, repertoires could be characterized only after the peak T cell response. The vaccine-associated CD4 TCRs covered the entire spike protein, and the dominant responses fell in regions 160-218 and 743-854.

The input for sequencing was peripheral blood, taken 28 days after the second dose of the MenACWY control vaccine. Here the chain combines TRBV9 and TRBJ2-1; TRBD1 is perhaps the D gene, given 6 matching bases. The origin of this receptor is an adult who received the MenACWY meningococcal vaccine as a control. The nucleotide sequence reads as follows: TGTGCCAGCGTATCAGGGGCTACTAGCTCCTACAATGAGCAGTTCTTC. Protein translation: CASVSGATSSYNEQFF.